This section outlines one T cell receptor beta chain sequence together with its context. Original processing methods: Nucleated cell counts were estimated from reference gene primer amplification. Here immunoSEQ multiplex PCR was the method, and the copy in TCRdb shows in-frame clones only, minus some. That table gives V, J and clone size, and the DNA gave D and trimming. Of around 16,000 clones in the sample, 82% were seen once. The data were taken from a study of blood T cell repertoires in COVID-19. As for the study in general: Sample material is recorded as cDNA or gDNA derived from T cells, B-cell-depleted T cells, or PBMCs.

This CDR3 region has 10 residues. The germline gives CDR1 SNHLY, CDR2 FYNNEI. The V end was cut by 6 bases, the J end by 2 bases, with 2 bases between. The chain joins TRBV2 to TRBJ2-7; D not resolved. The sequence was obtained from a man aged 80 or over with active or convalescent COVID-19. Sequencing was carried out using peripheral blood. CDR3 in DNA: TGTGCCAGCAGCGCCTACGAGCAGTACTTC. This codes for CASSAYEQYF.